This T cell receptor (beta chain) was observed in a study of identifying expanded T cells in peripheral blood. Study results and limitations: About 1.2 clones differed between technical replicates, versus approximately 16 and 19 over time. Approximately two-week clone count variance significantly increased as total template count grew.

Assay: immunoSEQ multiplex PCR; the TCRdb copy retains only in-frame clones and omits some. The repertoire holds 95,000 to 100,000 clones, with roughly 85% as singletons. The CDR3 length is 14 residues. Germline loops: CDR1 MNHEY, CDR2 SVGAGI. V gave up 4 bases and J gave up 4 bases, with 13 bases separating them. During the collection period, no donor immune events like infections were recorded. Remarks on this clone: Its antigen is unknown.

The receptor was derived from a person aged 18-70 years in good health. Sample: blood. This chain connects TRBV6-5 to TRBJ1-2; D is undetermined. CDR3 protein: CASSFQDIRYGYTF. In nucleotides, the CDR3 is TGTGCCAGCAGTTTCCAGGATATCCGCTATGGCTACACCTTC.